Listed below are T cell receptor beta chains from one sample, sequenced in a study of CD8 T cell repertoires and HIV-1 epitope variants. The table came from immunoSEQ multiplex PCR; TCRdb's copy has only in-frame clones and leaves some out. Of 4,000 to 6,000 clones in the sample, about 65% were seen once. No cognate antigen is known for these TCRs. Source material: cultured CD8+ T cells derived from PBMCs. Source of these receptors: a male donor with HIV. Both conserved end residues are part of each CDR3. Some rows mark clone size as missing; the rest say once, few, many or name a class of expanded clone.

v_call clone_size cdr3_aa
TRBV7-9 - CASSSSGTSWTEQFF
TRBV6-5 - CASSYTVTDQPQHF
TRBV27 - CASSLLMNTEAFF
TRBV28 once CASSLSLRTSGTDTQYF
TRBV13 - CASSLEGQEKLFF
TRBV11-3 - CASSPGLAGGTDTQYF
TRBV6-6 - CASSRPYNEQFF
TRBV19 large CASSIRLAGIYEQYF
TRBV4-1 few CASSHTGNQPQHF
TRBV29-1 - CSVEDLDRGATGELFF
TRBV6-6 - CASSYIGGMNTEAFF
TRBV7-9 - CASQFAQQAEKLFF
TRBV7-6 few CASSRDGYNSPLHF
TRBV2 - CASTPGRETQYF
TRBV7-9 - CASSLTGMDFYNEQFF
TRBV6-6 - CASSLQGDGGYTF
TRBV5-4 once CASSFPPGTGSTGELFF
TRBV7-9 few CASSWTPSTGELFF
TRBV13 - CASSLYGTSGKGGETQYF
TRBV28 - CASSLWQLQGGGTSGSMNEQYF
TRBV5-1 - CASRGGTSGPTYNEQFF
TRBV5-1 - CASSGNPSTEAFF